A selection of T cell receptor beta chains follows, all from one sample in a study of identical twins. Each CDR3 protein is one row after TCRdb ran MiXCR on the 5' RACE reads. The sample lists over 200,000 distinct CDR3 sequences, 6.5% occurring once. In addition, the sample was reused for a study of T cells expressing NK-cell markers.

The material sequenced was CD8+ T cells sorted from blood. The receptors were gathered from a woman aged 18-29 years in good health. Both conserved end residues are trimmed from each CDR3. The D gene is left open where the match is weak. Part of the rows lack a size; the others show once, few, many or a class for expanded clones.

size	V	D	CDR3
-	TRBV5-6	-	ASSGMRDTIPEAF
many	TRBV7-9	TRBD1	ASSQTRTGLNTEAF
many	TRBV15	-	ATRAENTEAF
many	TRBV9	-	ASSALARDTDTQY
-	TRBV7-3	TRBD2	ASSFSGGRPHEQY
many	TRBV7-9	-	ASSPAGDPYRYT
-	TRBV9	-	ASSERLTRSGANVLT
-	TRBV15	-	ATSRGTSESTDTQY
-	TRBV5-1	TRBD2	ASSPSGLAGGGNEQF
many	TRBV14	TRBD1	ASRPSGQGNTEAF
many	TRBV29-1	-	SVEVVDSYNEQF
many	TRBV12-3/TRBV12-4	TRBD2	ASSFLAGNTDTQY
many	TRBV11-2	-	ASSLVRHEQF
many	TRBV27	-	ASIRAGVNTEAF
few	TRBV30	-	AWNGGRYGYT
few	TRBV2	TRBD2	ACWGGPFSYEQY
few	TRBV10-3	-	AISEERGGYTQY
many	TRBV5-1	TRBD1	ASSTGDSFYEKLF
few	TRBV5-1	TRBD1	ASSLEGDRGSPLH
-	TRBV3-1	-	ASSPTPGELSGDTQY
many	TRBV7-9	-	ASSRRVLGLANTEAF
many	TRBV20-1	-	SAGGTTVYNEQF
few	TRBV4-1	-	ASSQVRTAPYEQY
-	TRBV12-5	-	ASGPGEGAWYEQY
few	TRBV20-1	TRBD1	SAFGITGTGSWEQY
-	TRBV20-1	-	SARDFRLVGGATYNEQF
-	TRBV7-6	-	ASSLVAGNNEQF
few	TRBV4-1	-	ASSQVSTTNTGELF
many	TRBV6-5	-	ASSFFQGYDTSPLH
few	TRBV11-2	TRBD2	ASTALADPPYEQY
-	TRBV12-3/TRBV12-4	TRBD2	ASGGEGETQY
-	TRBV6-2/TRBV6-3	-	ASSFLAGDQPQH
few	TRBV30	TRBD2	ASQGEGWDEQF
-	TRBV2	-	ASRGTGRTGELF
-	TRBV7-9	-	ASSSAPPSGYEQY
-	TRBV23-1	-	ASSQSNGWLMEPQH
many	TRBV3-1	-	ASSQGRGQRYNEQF
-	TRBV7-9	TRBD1	ASSLGQGAYGYT
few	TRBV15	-	ATSRGGEAF
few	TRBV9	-	ASSVGLAKNIQY
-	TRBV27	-	ASSLSWGSETQY
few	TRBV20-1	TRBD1	SAEDRGSSYEQY
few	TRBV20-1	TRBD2	SASVSSGGHTDTQY
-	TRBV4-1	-	ASSQGANSPLH
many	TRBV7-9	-	ASSLDGGLYEQY
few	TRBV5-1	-	ASSLPPGKPTSGANVLT
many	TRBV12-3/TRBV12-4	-	ASSGIPQTGELF
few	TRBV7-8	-	ASSFLGGEAF
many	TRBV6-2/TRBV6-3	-	ASSYEWEQY
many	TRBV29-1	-	SVVGTAGNTIY